Listed here are 3 T cell receptor beta chains from one sample, sequenced in a study of blood T cells in healthy people across ages. A second PCR, run for roughly 7 to 12 cycles, used a sample-barcoded 5' primer plus a J-beta primer mix. One entry per CDR3 protein, called by TCRdb with MiXCR from the 5' RACE reads. This sample has about 680,000 distinct CDR3 sequences, with roughly 49% found just once. Sequences were obtained from blood. These receptors were taken from a woman aged 60-75 years in good health.

This chain links TRBV15 with TRBJ2-2; no firm D call. This CDR3 contains 13 residues. Trimming took 0 bases from V and 8 from J, leaving 7 bases between them. Germline-derived CDR1 and CDR2 are LNHNV and YYDKDF (reference sequence). The CDR3 coding sequence is TGTGCCACCAGCAGAGATCATGGGGGGGAGCTGTTTTTT. This translates into CATSRDHGGELFF.

The chain couples TRBV6-6 to TRBJ1-2; D might be TRBD1 (6 bases). Trimming cost V 5 bases and J 3 bases, with 13 bases left between them. The CDR3 spans 14 residues. Germline V gene data show CDR1 as MNHNY and CDR2 as SVGAGI (reference sequence). The CDR3 bases are TGTGCCAGCAGTACGACAGGCTTCGACTATGGCTACACCTTC. Its translation is CASSTTGFDYGYTF.

The chain recombines TRBV27 with TRBJ1-2; no reliable D call. The germline CDR1 and CDR2 sequences are MNHEY and SMNVEV (reference sequence). This CDR3 is 17 amino acids long. V was clipped by 8 bases and J by 3 bases, with 25 bases between them. The CDR3 here is CASRAIGTMGSDYGYTF. The CDR3 DNA sequence: TGTGCCAGCCGTGCCATCGGTACCATGGGGAGTGACTATGGCTACACCTTC.